The clone carrying this T cell receptor beta chain was found many times. What it binds is not known. The source of the sample is a study of metastatic and nonmetastatic thyroid tumors. Whole-study context: Comparison of repertoires was carried out across blood and tumor or nodule tissue from malignant and benign thyroid patients.

Deletions cut 6 bases from V and 2 bases from J, with 12 bases between. From germline, CDR1 is DFQATT and CDR2 SNEGSKA (reference sequence). This CDR3 comprises 13 residues. In the original processing: Construction of a distant-metastasis classifier for papillary thyroid cancer relied on CDR3 differences across clinicopathological groups. TCRdb re-clonotyped the PCR reads via MiXCR. TCRdb assigned the V and J calls; the authors' analysis was not used. The sample holds 40,000 or so clones, roughly a fifth seen once. Study observations and caveats: Malignant thyroid tumors reportedly exceeded benign nodules significantly in TCR beta diversity, with the difference appearing in blood and tumor.

Until they underwent thyroid surgery, no patient had received any treatment. The V gene is TRBV20-1, the J gene TRBJ2-3; D gene ambiguous. The specimen sequenced was blood. This TCR came from a female donor with papillary thyroid cancer or a benign thyroid nodule (not recorded which). Some clones in this sample may be carry-over from other donors' samples. The CDR3 protein is CSASVDSTDTQYF. In DNA, the CDR3 is TGCAGTGCCTCGGTCGACTCCACAGATACGCAGTATTTT.